A single T cell receptor beta chain is shown here with its context. Its recognized antigen is unknown. Per-base quality was not reported, and no clone a single base away is much larger than it. CDR1 and CDR2 are drawn from the germline V gene: KGHSH, LQKENI. The CDR3 sequence holds 15 residues, the cysteine and phenylalanine included. Only CDR3 DNA is held: 45 bases, read in frame from base 1. Deletion took 5 bases off V and 1 base off J, with a span of 14 bases between the germline ends. Patients with autoimmune disease history or receiving systemic immunosuppression were excluded from the trial. Peripheral blood for TCR sequencing was drawn from every dose cohort at baseline, at cycle 4 day 1 and at cycle 7 day 1. Samples were obtained from an open-label, multicenter, first-in-human phase I dose-escalation trial of ivuxolimab. Adults with locally advanced or metastatic melanoma, renal cell carcinoma, hepatocellular carcinoma or head and neck squamous cell carcinoma were enrolled in the trial. Before TCR sequencing, CD4+ T cells and CD8+ T cells from peripheral blood were sorted into separate populations.

This sample is drawn from a study of OX40 agonist ivuxolimab in advanced cancers. Some background on the complete study: Ivuxolimab was an agonistic, fully human IgG2 monoclonal antibody directed against OX40 (CD134), a costimulatory receptor. Intravenous ivuxolimab was administered to patients every 2 weeks at six dose levels: 0.01, 0.1, 0.3, 1.5, 3 and 10 mg/kg. Of the roughly 52 dose-escalation patients, hepatocellular carcinoma was present in around 19, melanoma in about 15, renal cell carcinoma in 9 and head and neck cancer in 9. A male proportion of 70% to 90% and a mean age of 60 years, ranging from about 20 to 79, were recorded for the dose-escalation cohort. Prior anti-PD-1, anti-PD-L1 or anti-CTLA-4 therapy was permitted, and approximately 40% of dose-escalation patients had received checkpoint inhibitors. Partial responses were achieved by three dose-escalation patients, of whom one had hepatocellular carcinoma and two had cutaneous melanoma. Peripheral TCRbeta sequencing aimed to test whether ivuxolimab altered TCR sequence diversity and caused clonal T-cell expansion. The monotherapy dose-escalation portion (N of about 57 patients) of the phase I ivuxolimab trial is reported in the paper. Summary of the overall study and its limitations: In partial responders in the 0.1-3.0 mg/kg groups, normalized peripheral clonal expansion was found to be among the lowest, especially among CD8+ T cells. Low levels of normalized T-cell clonal expansion were also seen in some patients who did not respond. At doses of 0.1 to 3.0 mg/kg, clonal expansion of both CD4+ and CD8+ T cells in blood was seen between baseline and week 6. Antigen specificity was not determined for the clonally expanded peripheral T cells. On average, CD8+ T cells showed more expanded clones than CD4+ T cells after ivuxolimab.

Genomic DNA was extracted from sorted cells for sequencing of the TCRbeta CDR3 region. TCRbeta CDR3 regions were sequenced using the immunoSEQ Assay. In its TCRdb copy, this immuneACCESS table keeps in-frame sequences only and misses some clones. Where compared with another copy, unresolved V genes explain less than half of these, and the others have no known cause. Within this sample are 150,000 to 170,000 clones, with 94% of them counted one time only. The top ten constitute about 0.31% of the sample. The receptor's source is an adult with an advanced solid tumor such as melanoma, head and neck, liver or kidney cancer. The sequence is built from TRBV18 and TRBJ1-1; the D gene cannot be named for sure. The specimen was CD4+ or CD8+ T cells sorted from blood, collected in a trial of the OX40 agonist ivuxolimab. CDR3 reads: CASSLLREWNTEAFF. The sequenced DNA: TGTGCCAGCTCATTGTTAAGGGAATGGAACACTGAAGCTTTCTTT.